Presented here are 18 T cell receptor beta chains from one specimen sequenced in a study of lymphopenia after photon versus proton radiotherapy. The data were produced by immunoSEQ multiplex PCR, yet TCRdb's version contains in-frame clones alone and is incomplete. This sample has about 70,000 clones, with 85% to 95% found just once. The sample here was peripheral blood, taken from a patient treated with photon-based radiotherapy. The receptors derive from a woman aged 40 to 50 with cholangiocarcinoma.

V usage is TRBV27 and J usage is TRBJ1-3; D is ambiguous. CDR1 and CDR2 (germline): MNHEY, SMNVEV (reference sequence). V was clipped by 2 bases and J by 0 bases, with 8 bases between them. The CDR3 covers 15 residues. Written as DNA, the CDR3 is TGTGCCAGCAGTTTAGCCGGCAACTCTGGAAACACCATATATTTT. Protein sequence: CASSLAGNSGNTIYF.

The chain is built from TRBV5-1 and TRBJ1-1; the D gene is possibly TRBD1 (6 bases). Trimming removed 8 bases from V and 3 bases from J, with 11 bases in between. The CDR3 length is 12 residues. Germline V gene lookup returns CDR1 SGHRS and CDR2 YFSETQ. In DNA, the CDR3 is TGCGCCAGTCGCAGGGGAGACACTGAAGCTTTCTTT. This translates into CASRRGDTEAFF.

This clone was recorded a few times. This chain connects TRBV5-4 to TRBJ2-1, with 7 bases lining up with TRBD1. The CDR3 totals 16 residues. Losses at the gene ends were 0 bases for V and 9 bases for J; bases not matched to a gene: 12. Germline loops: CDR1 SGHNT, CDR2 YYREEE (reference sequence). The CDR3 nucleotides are TGTGCCAGCAGCTTGGAAGGGACAGCCCCACGGGGTGAGCAGTTCTTC. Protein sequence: CASSLEGTAPRGEQFF.

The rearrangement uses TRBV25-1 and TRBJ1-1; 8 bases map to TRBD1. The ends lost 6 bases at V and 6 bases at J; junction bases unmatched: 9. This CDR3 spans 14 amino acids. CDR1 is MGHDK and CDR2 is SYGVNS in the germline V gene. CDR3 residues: CASRNRGNGAEAFF. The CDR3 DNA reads TGTGCCAGCAGAAACAGGGGGAATGGCGCTGAAGCTTTCTTT.

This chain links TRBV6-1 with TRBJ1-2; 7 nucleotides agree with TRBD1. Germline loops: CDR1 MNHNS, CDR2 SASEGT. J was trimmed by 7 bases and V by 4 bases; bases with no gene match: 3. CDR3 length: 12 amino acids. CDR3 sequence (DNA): TGTGCCAGCAGTGGACAGGGATTTGGCTACACCTTC. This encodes CASSGQGFGYTF.

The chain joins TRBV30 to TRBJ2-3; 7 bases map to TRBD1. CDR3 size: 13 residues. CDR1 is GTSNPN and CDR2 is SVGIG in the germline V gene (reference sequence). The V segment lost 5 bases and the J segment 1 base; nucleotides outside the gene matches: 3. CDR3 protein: CAWDRVRTDTQYF. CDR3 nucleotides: TGTGCCTGGGACAGGGTTCGCACAGATACGCAGTATTTT.

Here the CDR3 DNA reads TGTGCCAGCAGCCCCTCGGACAGTACCTACGAGCAGTACTTC. The encoded protein is CASSPSDSTYEQYF. The chain couples TRBV4-2 to TRBJ2-7; maybe TRBD1 (6 bases). The CDR3 has 14 amino acids. Germline CDR1 LGHNA, CDR2 YNFKEQ. With 4 bases removed from V and 2 bases from J, the gap between germline ends came to 12 bases.

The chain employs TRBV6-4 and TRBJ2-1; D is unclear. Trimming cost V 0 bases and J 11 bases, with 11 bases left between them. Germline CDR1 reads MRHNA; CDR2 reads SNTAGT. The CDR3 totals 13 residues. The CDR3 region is CASSDSSAVQQFF. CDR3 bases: TGTGCCAGCAGTGACTCCTCCGCAGTCCAGCAGTTCTTC.

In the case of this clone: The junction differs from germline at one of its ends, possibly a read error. CDR3 protein: CASSLLDSSGLAGMVDEQFF. DNA of the CDR3: TGTGCTAGCAGCTTATTGGACTCATCTGGACTAGCGGGAATGGTCGATGAGCAGTTCTTC. This chain uses TRBV7-7 with TRBJ2-1; 12 bases align to TRBD2. The germline V gene has CDR1 SSHAT and CDR2 FNYEAQ (reference sequence). The CDR3 is 20 residues long.

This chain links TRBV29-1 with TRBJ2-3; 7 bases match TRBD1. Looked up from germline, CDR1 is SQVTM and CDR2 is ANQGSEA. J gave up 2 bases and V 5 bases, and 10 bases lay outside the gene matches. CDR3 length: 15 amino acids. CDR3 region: CSVLPTGVSTDTQYF. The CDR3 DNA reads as TGCAGCGTTCTTCCTACAGGGGTGTCCACAGATACGCAGTATTTT.

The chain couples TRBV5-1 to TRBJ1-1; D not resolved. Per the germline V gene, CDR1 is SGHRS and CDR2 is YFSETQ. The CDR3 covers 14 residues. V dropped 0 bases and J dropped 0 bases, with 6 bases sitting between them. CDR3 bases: TGCGCCAGCAGCTTGGGACCGATGAACACTGAAGCTTTCTTT. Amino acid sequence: CASSLGPMNTEAFF.

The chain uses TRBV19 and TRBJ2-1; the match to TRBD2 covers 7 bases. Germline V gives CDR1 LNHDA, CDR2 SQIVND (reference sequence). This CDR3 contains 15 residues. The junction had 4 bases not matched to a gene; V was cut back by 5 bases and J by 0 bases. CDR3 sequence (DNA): TGTGCCAGTAGTCCCGGGACTACCTCCTACAATGAGCAGTTCTTC. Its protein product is CASSPGTTSYNEQFF.

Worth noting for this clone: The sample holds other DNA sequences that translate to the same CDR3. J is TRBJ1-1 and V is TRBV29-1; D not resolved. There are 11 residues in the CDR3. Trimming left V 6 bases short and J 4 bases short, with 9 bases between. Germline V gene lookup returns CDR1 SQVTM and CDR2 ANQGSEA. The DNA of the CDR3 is TGCAGCGTCGTTCGCGGCACTGAAGCTTTCTTT. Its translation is CSVVRGTEAFF.

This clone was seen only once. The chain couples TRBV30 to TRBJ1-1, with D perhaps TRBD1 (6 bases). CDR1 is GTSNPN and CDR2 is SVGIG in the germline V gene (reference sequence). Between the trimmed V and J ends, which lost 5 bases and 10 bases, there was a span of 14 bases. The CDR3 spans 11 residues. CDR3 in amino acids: CAWGTGHGAFF. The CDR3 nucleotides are TGTGCCTGGGGCACAGGGCATGGAGCTTTCTTT.

CDR3 loop: CASTYVAGGYTF. The CDR3 nucleotides read TGTGCCAGCACCTACGTAGCTGGAGGCTACACCTTC. The gene calls are TRBV6-6 and TRBJ1-2; no reliable D call. The CDR3 length is 12 residues. V lost 7 bases and J lost 8, with 14 bases in between. Germline assignment: CDR1 MNHNY and CDR2 SVGAGI (reference sequence).

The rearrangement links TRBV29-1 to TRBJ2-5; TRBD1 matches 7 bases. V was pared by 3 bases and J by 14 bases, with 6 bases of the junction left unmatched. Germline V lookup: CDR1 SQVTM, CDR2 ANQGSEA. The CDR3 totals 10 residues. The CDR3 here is CSVDGTELYF. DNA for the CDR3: TGCAGCGTTGACGGGACAGAGCTATACTTC.

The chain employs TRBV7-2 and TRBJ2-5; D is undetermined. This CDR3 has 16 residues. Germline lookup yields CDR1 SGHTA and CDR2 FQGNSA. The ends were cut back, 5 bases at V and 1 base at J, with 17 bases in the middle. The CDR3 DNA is TGTGCCAGCAGCCCCCCGGGCATTCTTTTCCAAGAGACCCAGTACTTC. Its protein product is CASSPPGILFQETQYF.

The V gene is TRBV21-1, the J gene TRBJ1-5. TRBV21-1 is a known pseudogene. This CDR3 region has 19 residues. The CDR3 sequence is CASSKSLGRGVYSNQPQHF. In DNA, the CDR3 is TGTGCCAGCAGCAAATCCCTAGGACGGGGAGTTTATAGCAATCAGCCCCAGCATTTT.